The TCR beta chain described here comes from a study of shared clonotypes between healthy human individuals. Across several immunoSEQ plates, the genomic DNA of each subset was split evenly. Libraries were prepared by immunoSEQ multiplex PCR; TCRdb keeps only in-frame clonotypes and omits some of them. The data show about 1,900,000 clones, approximately 95% seen once. Germline V gives CDR1 MNHEY, CDR2 SVGAGI. Trimming cost V 6 bases and J 8 bases; bases outside gene matches: 8. The CDR3 consists of 14 residues. On this clone: Its antigen is unknown.

The naive CD8 fraction comprised CD45RO-negative cells positively selected for CCR7 and excluded terminally differentiated effector memory CD45RA+ cells. Study observations and caveats: Rarefaction gave evidence that sorted-subset sequencing remained incomplete despite large depth. Measured sharing among donors was expected to vary with sequencing depth.

Specimen: naive CD8+ T cells sorted from blood. The genes are TRBV6-5 and TRBJ1-4; 8 positions agree with TRBD1. The sequence derives from a man between 18 and 35 years old in good health. CDR3 coding DNA: TGTGCCAGCAGCCAGACAGGGGTAGTAGAAAAACTGTTTTTT. This gives the protein CASSQTGVVEKLFF.